This T cell receptor beta chain originates from a study of cytomegalovirus exposure and HLA in healthy donors. PCR involved 60 Vbeta and 13 Jbeta primers. Produced via immunoSEQ multiplex PCR; TCRdb's table is partial and in-frame only. The sample carries about 68,000 clones, approximately 75% recorded once. Concerning this clone itself: Relative to the germline gene, one junction end is altered; a read error may explain this.

This CDR3 has 16 amino acids. CDR1 is SGDLS, CDR2 YYNGEE, per germline. The chain has TRBV9 and TRBJ2-1; 7 nucleotides match TRBD1. The TCR was taken from a human donor in good health. Input material: PBMCs. For the CDR3, the DNA is TGTGCCAGCACCGTAGGGGGCCCAAGCTCCTACAATGAGCAGTTCTTC. Its translation is CASTVGGPSSYNEQFF.